Below are 15 T cell receptor beta chains sequenced from a single sample in a study of T-cell memory formation after mild COVID-19. Using its own MiXCR run on the 5' RACE reads, TCRdb lists one record per CDR3 protein. The sample holds around 440,000 distinct CDR3 sequences, 15% to 20% seen once. The sequenced material came from PBMCs or a T cell subset sorted from them (not recorded which). Receptors originate from an adult woman who had mild COVID-19 (a few samples of this study predate the infection). Cell type and time point are not known.

In this sample, this clonotype turned up many times. This chain joins TRBV12-3 or TRBV12-4 and TRBJ2-1; D is tentatively TRBD1 or TRBD2 (5 bases each). The CDR3 extends over 15 amino acids. V lost 3 bases to trimming and J lost 3 bases, with 12 bases between them. The CDR3, as DNA: TGTGCCAGCAGTTTGGGGACCATCGTCTACAATGAGCAGTTCTTC. This translates into CASSLGTIVYNEQFF.

This clonotype was counted between two and nine times. This rearrangement joins TRBV12-3 or TRBV12-4 to TRBJ2-3; 10 bases match TRBD2. V dropped 6 bases and J dropped 6; count of bases not matched to a gene: 9. The CDR3 consists of 15 residues. Written as DNA, the CDR3 is TGTGCCAGCAGCCTACTAGCGGGGTGGGGGGATACGCAGTATTTT. Translation: CASSLLAGWGDTQYF.

This clonotype was counted at least ten times. V and J are TRBV28 and TRBJ2-1; no firm D call. Germline CDR1 MDHEN, CDR2 SYDVKM. This CDR3 contains 12 residues. V lost 3 bases and J lost 8, with 8 bases in between. CDR3 loop: CASSLGAYEQFF. CDR3 in DNA: TGTGCCAGCAGTTTGGGCGCCTATGAGCAGTTCTTC.

This clonotype was detected only a few times. This chain joins TRBV20-1 and TRBJ1-2; 9 nucleotides match TRBD1. J was trimmed by 2 bases and V by 5 bases; bases with no gene match: 6. The CDR3 runs 14 residues. Germline V lookup: CDR1 DFQATT, CDR2 SNEGSKA (reference sequence). The CDR3 is CSALDRGMNYGYTF. CDR3 coding DNA: TGCAGTGCTTTAGACAGGGGGATGAACTATGGCTACACCTTC.

This clonotype was seen just once. The chain uses TRBV7-2 and TRBJ1-2, with 10 bases that match TRBD1. J was trimmed by 5 bases and V by 5 bases; bases with no gene match: 8. CDR3 size: 15 residues. Germline assignment: CDR1 SGHTA and CDR2 FQGNSA. In nucleotides, the CDR3 is TGTGCCAGCAGCCTTCGGGGGACAGGGGATTATGGCTACACCTTC. Amino acid sequence: CASSLRGTGDYGYTF.

This clonotype has a handful of counts. The rearrangement links TRBV9 to TRBJ2-3; D remains ambiguous. V lost 4 bases and J lost 3, with 12 bases in between. The CDR3 has 14 residues. Germline V gene data show CDR1 as SGDLS and CDR2 as YYNGEE. CDR3 nucleotides: TGTGCCAGCAGCCCCCCGGGTGAGACAGATACGCAGTATTTT. It codes for CASSPPGETDTQYF.

This clonotype showed up just a few times. The chain uses TRBV7-2 and TRBJ2-7; maybe TRBD1 (5 bases). Germline V CDR1 and CDR2: SGHTA, FQGNSA. This CDR3 is built from 14 residues. Trimming shortened V by 7 bases and J by 0 bases, and 13 bases separated the two germline ends. This CDR3 reads CASTNNRNSYEQYF. The CDR3 DNA follows: TGTGCCAGCACTAATAACAGGAACTCCTACGAGCAGTACTTC.

The chain is built from TRBV5-1 and TRBJ1-1; D is unclear. Germline CDR1 is SGHRS and CDR2 is YFSETQ. Trimming removed 5 bases from V and 1 base from J, with 9 bases in between. The CDR3 is made up of 13 amino acids. CDR3 DNA sequence: TGCGCCAGCAGTAACAGCCCGAACACTGAAGCTTTCTTT. The encoded protein is CASSNSPNTEAFF.

This clonotype was observed a few times. The junction departs from the called germline gene at one end, perhaps through a read error. This chain connects TRBV20-1 to TRBJ1-1, with a possible D match to TRBD1 (6 bases). Germline-derived CDR1 and CDR2 are DFQATT and SNEGSKA (reference sequence). The CDR3 is 14 residues long. CDR3 bases: TGCAGTGCTAGAGATCGAAGGGGGAACACTGAAGTTTTCTTT. The encoded protein is CSARDRRGNTEVFF.

The rearrangement uses TRBV5-1 and TRBJ1-5; 8 bases align to TRBD1. Per the germline V gene, CDR1 is SGHRS and CDR2 is YFSETQ. With 4 bases clipped from V and 4 bases from J, the junction kept 7 bases outside the gene matches. This CDR3 is 15 amino acids long. CDR3 sequence: CASSQRQGSNQPQHF. The DNA of the CDR3 is TGCGCCAGCAGCCAAAGACAGGGGTCGAATCAGCCCCAGCATTTT.

As to this clonotype: Germline and junction disagree at one end, which may indicate a read error. This chain joins TRBV4-1 and TRBJ1-1; maybe TRBD1 (5 bases). CDR1 and CDR2 (germline): MGHRA, YSYEKL. The CDR3 length is 13 residues. CDR3 residues: CASSQPSRGWVVF. In nucleotides, the CDR3 is TGCGCCAGCAGCCAACCCTCGCGGGGGTGGGTCGTCTTT.

The chain employs TRBV27 and TRBJ1-2, with 12 bases that match TRBD1. The junction had 6 bases not matched to a gene; V was cut back by 6 bases and J by 7 bases. CDR1 and CDR2 (germline): MNHEY, SMNVEV (reference sequence). This CDR3 has 14 amino acids. Written as DNA, the CDR3 is TGTGCCAGCAGCCGGGACAGGGGGCGCGGTGGCTACACCTTC. Protein product: CASSRDRGRGGYTF.

This clonotype was observed a handful of times. The chain employs TRBV12-3 or TRBV12-4 and TRBJ1-2; maybe TRBD1 (5 bases). Trimming removed 1 base at V and 6 bases at J, with 9 bases between. This CDR3 is 13 amino acids long. The CDR3 loop reads CASSLGTRNGYTF. DNA of the CDR3: TGTGCCAGCAGTTTAGGGACACGGAATGGCTACACCTTC.

In this sample, this clonotype turned up a few times. This chain uses TRBV6-2 or TRBV6-3 with TRBJ2-7; TRBD2 aligns across 12 bases. V lost 5 bases to trimming and J lost 4 bases; unmatched junction nucleotides: 3. The germline V gene encodes CDR1 MNHEY and CDR2 SVGEGT. The CDR3 sequence is 14 residues long. CDR3 protein: CASSTTSGRYEQYF. The CDR3 DNA reads TGTGCCAGCAGTACGACTAGCGGGAGATACGAGCAGTACTTC.

This clonotype has ten or more counts. The CDR3 region is CSAGTHYGYTF. For the CDR3, the DNA is TGCAGTGCCGGGACCCACTATGGCTACACCTTC. V gene TRBV20-1 combines with J gene TRBJ1-2; possibly TRBD1 for D (5 bases). The germline V gene has CDR1 DFQATT and CDR2 SNEGSKA (reference sequence). The CDR3 has 11 amino acids. V was trimmed by 6 bases and J by 3 bases, leaving 8 bases between them.